This note documents a single T cell receptor (beta chain) sequence. Antigen unknown. The record originates from a study of healthy donors' naive CD4 and CD8 T cells. TCR libraries were built from 500 to 550 ng of total RNA by linear amplification. TCRdb recomputed calls from the reads with MiXCR, one row per CDR3 protein. The data hold roughly 200,000 distinct CDR3 sequences, with about 74% observed a single time. Study-wide results and limits: Alpha and beta chains were sequenced in bulk without pairing.

The V gene's germline CDR1 is SQVTM and CDR2 ANQGSEA. The CDR3 extends over 14 amino acids. V shed 4 bases and J 1 base; nucleotides not matched to a gene: 6. The specimen sequenced was naive CD4+ and CD8+ T cells sorted from blood, pooled from several donors. The gene calls are TRBV29-1 and TRBJ1-1, with 7 nucleotides matching TRBD1. The clonotype was recovered from a pool of human donors in good health; the sample pools cells from several healthy donors. The CDR3 sequence: CSVGWTGPNTEAFF. The CDR3 DNA reads as TGCAGCGTTGGATGGACAGGCCCGAACACTGAAGCTTTCTTT.